This T cell receptor beta chain emerged from a study of chemoradiotherapy in HPV16-positive cancers. As to this clone: The target antigen is unknown.

The CDR3 is 15 residues long. Trimming left V 6 bases short and J 0 bases short, with 14 bases between. Germline assignment: CDR1 MNHEY and CDR2 SVGAGI. Assay: immunoSEQ multiplex PCR; the TCRdb copy retains only in-frame clones and omits some. The profile shows 65,000 to 80,000 clones, 88% of them singletons. Regarding the study as a whole: Functional assays defining HPV-specific T cells used only a couple of HPV16-positive patients.

This TCR was sampled from a human donor with HPV-associated anogenital cancer. V and J are TRBV6-5 and TRBJ1-2, with D perhaps matching TRBD1 (6 bases). Sequenced material: blood, taken from a patient who underwent chemoradiotherapy. The CDR3 region is CASSVQGGANYGYTF. In nucleotides, the CDR3 is TGTGCCAGCAGCGTACAGGGAGGTGCTAACTATGGCTACACCTTC.